Each of the 23 T cell receptor beta chains below was sequenced from the same sample in a study of shared clonotypes between healthy human individuals. Produced via immunoSEQ multiplex PCR; TCRdb's table is partial and in-frame only. The repertoire consists of around 2.1 million clones, with nearly 97% occurring once and the leading ten covering around 0.13%. The source material was naive CD4+ T cells sorted from blood. Subset defined: CD45RA+ positively selected. The receptors originated from a man between 18 and 35 years old in good health.

The genes are TRBV5-1 and TRBJ2-5; D unresolved. Germline loops: CDR1 SGHRS, CDR2 YFSETQ. This CDR3 has 15 residues. V lost 0 bases and J lost 4, with 13 bases in between. The CDR3 DNA is TGCGCCAGCAGCTTGGGGGTGGAATTCACAGAGACCCAGTACTTC. This sequence encodes CASSLGVEFTETQYF.

The chain combines TRBV11-2 with TRBJ2-3; D is undetermined. Trimming stripped 0 bases from V and 8 bases from J, with 6 bases between. The germline CDR1 and CDR2 sequences are SGHAT and FQNNGV. The CDR3 runs to 12 residues. The CDR3 sequence is CASSLDGSTQYF. The CDR3 DNA is TGTGCCAGCAGCTTAGATGGAAGTACGCAGTATTTT.

V is TRBV7-9 and J is TRBJ1-4; no firm D call. The germline V and J ends were trimmed by 3 bases and 5 bases, with 13 bases remaining between them. The CDR3 is 15 residues long. CDR1 and CDR2 from the germline V gene are SEHNR and FQNEAQ (reference sequence). CDR3 in amino acids: CASSFGPKKNEKLFF. The CDR3 coding sequence is TGTGCCAGCAGCTTTGGACCTAAGAAGAATGAAAAACTGTTTTTT. Based on the CDR3 plus reference TRBV7-9 and TRBJ1-4, the full variable domain is DTGVSQNPRHKITKRGQNVTFRCDPISEHNRLYWYRQTLGQGPEFLTYFQNEAQLEKSRLLSDRFSAERPKGSFSTLEIQRTEQGDSAMYLCASSFGPKKNEKLFFGSGTQLSVL.

Only one count was recorded for this clone. The genes are TRBV15 and TRBJ2-7; TRBD2 matches 11 bases. V lost 5 bases, J lost 5 bases, and 5 bases stayed unmatched. CDR3 size: 14 residues. Germline V lookup: CDR1 LNHNV, CDR2 YYDKDF (reference sequence). CDR3 coding DNA: TGTGCCACCAGCCCCCGACTAGCGGGGAACGAGCAGTACTTC. Its protein product is CATSPRLAGNEQYF.

The chain carries TRBV6-5 and TRBJ2-6; D may be TRBD1 or TRBD2 (5 bases each). V was clipped by 6 bases and J by 3 bases, with 9 bases between them. The CDR3 sequence is 14 residues long. Germline values: CDR1 MNHEY, CDR2 SVGAGI. CDR3 in amino acids: CASRRGVGANVLTF. CDR3 nucleotides: TGTGCCAGCAGACGGGGCGTTGGGGCCAACGTCCTGACTTTC.

V and J are TRBV6-1 and TRBJ1-4; D ambiguous. Looked up from germline, CDR1 is MNHNS and CDR2 is SASEGT. V was shortened by 6 bases and J by 0 bases, with 8 bases between the two germline ends. This CDR3 comprises 14 residues. CDR3 coding DNA: TGTGCCAGCAGAGCAAGTGCAACTAATGAAAAACTGTTTTTT. Its protein is CASRASATNEKLFF.

The chain employs TRBV4-1 and TRBJ1-2; a possible D gene is TRBD1 (5 bases). CDR1 and CDR2 (germline): MGHRA, YSYEKL. The ends were cut back, 0 bases at V and 4 bases at J, with 9 bases in the middle. There are 14 residues in the CDR3. In nucleotides, the CDR3 is TGCGCCAGCAGCCAAGAAGCAGGGCCCTATGGCTACACCTTC. Protein sequence: CASSQEAGPYGYTF.

The rearrangement links TRBV2 to TRBJ2-1; 8 nucleotides align to TRBD2. Germline V gene lookup returns CDR1 SNHLY and CDR2 FYNNEI. This CDR3 is built from 15 residues. J was trimmed by 3 bases and V by 7 bases; bases with no gene match: 8. As DNA, the CDR3 is TGTGCCAGCATGGGGCTAGCGGGCAACTACAATGAGCAGTTCTTC. Protein sequence: CASMGLAGNYNEQFF.

Comments on this clone: The same CDR3 can be traced to other DNA sequences in this sample. The J gene is TRBJ1-6, the V gene TRBV9; TRBD1 agrees at 7 bases. CDR3 size: 15 residues. Germline V CDR1 and CDR2: SGDLS, YYNGEE. Trimming cost V 3 bases and J 7 bases; bases outside gene matches: 7. Here the CDR3 reads CASSATGTDNSPLHF. CDR3 bases: TGTGCCAGCAGCGCAACCGGGACAGACAATTCACCCCTCCACTTT.

V usage is TRBV10-3 and J usage is TRBJ1-4; D call uncertain. Per the germline V gene, CDR1 is ENHRY and CDR2 is SYGVKD. The CDR3 length is 14 residues. V lost 2 bases, J lost 4 bases, and 8 bases lay in between. This chain's CDR3 is CAISEPTINEKLFF. The CDR3 DNA is TGTGCCATCAGTGAGCCTACGATTAATGAAAAACTGTTTTTT.

Here the CDR3 reads CASSTQGDPQHF. The CDR3, as DNA: TGTGCCAGCAGTACCCAAGGGGACCCCCAGCATTTT. The chain couples TRBV28 to TRBJ1-5, with a possible D match to TRBD1 (5 bases). CDR3 length: 12 residues. Germline assignment: CDR1 MDHEN and CDR2 SYDVKM. Between the trimmed V and J ends, which lost 5 bases and 10 bases, there was a span of 12 bases.

This clone was picked up one time. The gene calls are TRBV6-1 and TRBJ2-5; D might be TRBD1 (5 bases). Germline CDR1 and CDR2: MNHNS and SASEGT. The CDR3 has 14 amino acids. V lost 6 bases and J 0 bases, leaving 11 bases between the germline ends. CDR3 in DNA: TGTGCCAGCAGAAGGACACATGACCAAGAGACCCAGTACTTC. Its protein is CASRRTHDQETQYF.

V gene TRBV29-1 combines with J gene TRBJ2-7, with TRBD1 identical over 7 bases. J lost 5 bases, V lost 7 bases, and 8 bases had no gene match. CDR1 and CDR2 from the germline V gene are SQVTM and ANQGSEA. This CDR3 contains 12 residues. The CDR3 reads CSAETGWDEQYF. CDR3 DNA: TGCAGCGCAGAGACAGGGTGGGACGAGCAGTACTTC.

The chain joins TRBV2 to TRBJ1-2; tentatively, D is TRBD1 (6 bases). Trimming removed 6 bases at V and 4 bases at J, with 9 bases between. Germline V gene sequence: CDR1 SNHLY, CDR2 FYNNEI. The CDR3 extends over 12 amino acids. CDR3 sequence reads: CASRDSFYGYTF. The CDR3 DNA follows: TGTGCCAGCAGGGACAGTTTCTATGGCTACACCTTC.

As regards this clone: Distinct nucleotide sequences in the sample also encode this CDR3. This chain links TRBV5-1 with TRBJ2-2; the D call may be TRBD1 or TRBD2 (5 bases each). This CDR3 is built from 15 residues. Trimming pared 1 base from V and 4 bases from J, leaving 11 bases between. Germline CDR1 reads SGHRS; CDR2 reads YFSETQ. The CDR3 spells CASSLSGTSTGELFF. CDR3 coding DNA: TGCGCCAGCAGCTTGTCAGGGACGAGCACCGGGGAGCTGTTTTTT.

The chain couples TRBV10-1 to TRBJ2-2, with 8 bases aligning to TRBD2. V trimming: 5 bases; J trimming: 5 bases; junction bases outside the gene matches: 13. Germline CDR1 is WNHNN and CDR2 is SYGVQD (reference sequence). The CDR3 length is 17 residues. CDR3 sequence: CASSPLRWVAGTGELFF. CDR3 bases: TGCGCCAGCAGTCCCCTCCGGTGGGTAGCGGGAACCGGGGAGCTGTTTTTT.

V usage is TRBV19 and J usage is TRBJ1-5; 7 bases match TRBD1. The V segment lost 7 bases and the J segment 2 bases; nucleotides outside the gene matches: 14. The CDR3 is made up of 17 amino acids. CDR1 is LNHDA, CDR2 SQIVND, per germline (reference sequence). The CDR3 DNA sequence: TGTGCCAGTATGTATTGGGCCACAGGGGTCGGCAATCAGCCCCAGCATTTT. Its protein is CASMYWATGVGNQPQHF.

The V call is TRBV6-1, the J call TRBJ1-5, with a tentative D call TRBD1 (5 bases). The germline V gene encodes CDR1 MNHNS and CDR2 SASEGT. The V end was cut by 6 bases, the J end by 1 base, with 7 bases between. The CDR3 totals 13 residues. This chain's CDR3 is CASRSGSNQPQHF. The DNA for the CDR3 is TGTGCCAGCAGGTCAGGGAGCAATCAGCCCCAGCATTTT.

Notes on this clone: Other DNA variants within this sample encode the same CDR3. The chain links TRBV5-6 to TRBJ2-7; TRBD1 matches at 8 bases. Germline CDR1 SGHDT, CDR2 YYEEEE. Trimming cost V 5 bases and J 0 bases; bases outside gene matches: 4. The CDR3 is 14 residues long. CDR3 sequence reads: CASSFTGGSYEQYF. The CDR3, as DNA: TGTGCCAGCAGTTTTACAGGGGGCTCCTACGAGCAGTACTTC.

The chain joins TRBV30 to TRBJ1-5, with unresolved D. Germline CDR1 is GTSNPN and CDR2 is SVGIG (reference sequence). There are 14 residues in the CDR3. V lost 2 bases and J lost 0, with 8 bases in between. In nucleotides, the CDR3 is TGTGCCTGGAGTAGGAGCAATAGCAATCAGCCCCAGCATTTT. As protein: CAWSRSNSNQPQHF.

The chain employs TRBV6-6 and TRBJ2-5; D is unclear. Deletions cut 6 bases from V and 5 bases from J, with 13 bases between. Per the germline V gene, CDR1 is MNHNY and CDR2 is SVGAGI (reference sequence). The CDR3 runs 13 residues. Written as DNA, the CDR3 is TGTGCCAGCAGACCAGGAGTGGGGGAGACCCAGTACTTC. This codes for CASRPGVGETQYF.

This chain joins TRBV18 and TRBJ1-1; 7 nucleotides agree with TRBD1. The V segment lost 3 bases and the J segment 5 bases; nucleotides outside the gene matches: 9. This CDR3 comprises 15 residues. Germline values: CDR1 KGHSH, CDR2 LQKENI. The CDR3 nucleotides are TGTGCCAGCTCACCCACAGGGGACCCTGGGACTGAAGCTTTCTTT. This encodes CASSPTGDPGTEAFF.

The V and J genes are TRBV5-1 and TRBJ2-2; 8 nucleotides match TRBD1. V trimming: 4 bases; J trimming: 7 bases; junction bases outside the gene matches: 15. CDR1 and CDR2 from the germline V gene are SGHRS and YFSETQ. This CDR3 is built from 17 residues. Here the CDR3 reads CASSPGRTGMKGGELFF. CDR3 nucleotide sequence: TGCGCCAGCAGCCCAGGAAGGACAGGGATGAAAGGCGGGGAGCTGTTTTTT.